The entry that follows covers one TCR beta chain sequence. The data are from a study of cytomegalovirus exposure and HLA in healthy donors. Germline values: CDR1 PRHDT, CDR2 FYEKMQ (reference sequence). The V end was cut by 5 bases, the J end by 2 bases, with 3 bases between. CDR3 length equals 12 residues. Using immunoSEQ multiplex PCR, the repertoire was profiled, and TCRdb retains in-frame clones only, with some absent. This repertoire shows 110,000 to 150,000 clones, 80% to 95% found once; its top ten account for under 0.8%. The sequencing input was PBMCs. This clonotype originated in a young man in good health and CMV-seronegative. The J gene is TRBJ2-2, the V gene TRBV13; D unresolved. Here the CDR3 DNA reads TGTGCCAGCAGCCTCAACACCGGGGAGCTGTTTTTT. Its translation: CASSLNTGELFF.